These T cell receptor beta chains were read from a single sample in a study of cytomegalovirus exposure and HLA in healthy donors. This table comes from immunoSEQ multiplex PCR, and its TCRdb copy is limited to in-frame clones, with some not included. Of 130,000 to 150,000 clones in the sample, 60% to 85% were seen once. Sequencing input: PBMCs. These receptors all come from a middle-aged woman in good health and CMV-seropositive. CDR3s include the opening cysteine and the closing phenylalanine or tryptophan. A D gene is named only where the DNA matches it firmly. Some rows have no size entry. The others give once, few or many, or a class for an expanded clone.

.	TRBJ1-4	.	TRBV6-1	CASSEPGLLNEKLFF	TGTGCCAGCAGTGAACCGGGACTCCTGAATGAAAAACTGTTTTTT
TRBD1	TRBJ2-7	.	TRBV5-1	CASSSGQGPYEQYF	TGCGCCAGCAGCTCGGGACAGGGGCCCTACGAGCAGTACTTC
TRBD1	TRBJ1-2	.	TRBV5-6	CASSIGTGAVYGYTF	TGTGCCAGCAGCATTGGGACAGGGGCCGTCTATGGCTACACCTTC
.	TRBJ2-7	.	TRBV7-9	CASSFTGLSYEQYF	TGTGCCAGCAGCTTCACGGGACTTTCCTACGAGCAGTACTTC
TRBD1	TRBJ1-2	.	TRBV4-1	CASSQGTGGLDYGYTF	TGCGCCAGCAGCCAAGGTACAGGGGGGTTGGACTATGGCTACACCTTC
.	TRBJ1-3	.	TRBV5-4	CASSSGTTGNTIYF	TGTGCCAGCAGCTCAGGGACAACTGGAAACACCATATATTTT
TRBD1	TRBJ2-2	.	TRBV9	CASSVTTGVSAGELFF	TGTGCCAGCAGCGTTACTACAGGGGTTTCAGCCGGGGAGCTGTTTTTT
.	TRBJ1-2	.	TRBV2	CASNREVSYGYTF	TGTGCCAGCAACCGGGAAGTGAGCTATGGCTACACCTTC
.	TRBJ1-6	.	TRBV5-1	CASSLYGQLLSPLHF	TGCGCCAGCAGCTTGTATGGACAGCTTCTTTCACCCCTCCACTTT
TRBD1	TRBJ2-2	.	TRBV28	CASSVDRAPGELFF	TGTGCCAGCAGTGTCGACAGGGCTCCCGGGGAGCTGTTTTTT
TRBD2	TRBJ2-3	.	TRBV29-1	CSVEGTSGGVDTQYF	TGCAGCGTGGAGGGGACTAGCGGGGGGGTAGATACGCAGTATTTT
.	TRBJ2-7	.	TRBV14	CASSLVDGAYEQYF	TGTGCCAGCAGCCTAGTGGACGGGGCCTACGAGCAGTACTTC
.	TRBJ1-5	.	TRBV28	CASSLPGQEPQHF	TGTGCCAGCAGTTTACCAGGGCAGGAGCCCCAGCATTTT
.	TRBJ2-5	.	TRBV6-1	CASSEVRSEVQETQYF	TGTGCCAGCAGTGAAGTCCGGAGTGAGGTCCAGGAGACCCAGTACTTC
.	TRBJ1-1	.	TRBV2	CASSEGPGTEAFF	TGTGCCAGCAGTGAAGGGCCAGGGACTGAAGCTTTCTTT
TRBD1	TRBJ1-3	.	TRBV6-6	CASSPRGQVGWNTIYF	TGTGCCAGCAGCCCTCGGGGACAGGTGGGCTGGAACACCATATATTTT
TRBD2	TRBJ2-7	once	TRBV6-1	CASSLTSGLTYEQYF	TGTGCCAGCAGTCTGACTAGCGGGCTCACCTACGAGCAGTACTTC
.	TRBJ1-2	once	TRBV5-3	CARSPLYGYTF	TGTGCCAGAAGCCCTCTCTATGGCTACACCTTC
.	TRBJ1-3	.	TRBV7-9	CASSRGTSGNTIYF	TGTGCCAGCAGCCGCGGGACCTCAGGAAACACCATATATTTT
TRBD1	TRBJ2-5	.	TRBV6-1	CASSDFTGGKTQYF	TGTGCCAGCAGCGACTTTACAGGGGGCAAGACCCAGTACTTC
TRBD1	TRBJ2-5	.	TRBV10-3	CAISEGQGSETQYF	TGTGCCATCAGTGAGGGACAGGGCAGTGAGACCCAGTACTTC
TRBD1	TRBJ2-1	.	TRBV2	CASGTGWENEQFF	TGTGCCAGCGGGACAGGGTGGGAGAATGAGCAGTTCTTC
.	TRBJ2-5	.	TRBV25-1	CASSDRTNRETQYF	TGTGCCAGCAGTGATAGGACAAACCGAGAGACCCAGTACTTC
.	TRBJ2-3	.	TRBV27	CASSLRLAGGTDTQYF	TGTGCCAGCAGTCTACGACTCGCCGGTGGTACAGATACGCAGTATTTT
TRBD1	TRBJ2-1	few	TRBV28	CASLGTGEGGGPGNEQFF	TGTGCCAGCCTTGGGACAGGGGAGGGCGGGGGGCCGGGTAATGAGCAGTTCTTC
.	TRBJ2-7	.	TRBV9	CASSVDHSTYEQYF	TGTGCCAGCAGCGTAGATCATAGTACGTACGAGCAGTACTTC
.	TRBJ2-3	.	TRBV10-3	CAISGRGTDTQYF	TGTGCCATCAGTGGTCGGGGAACAGATACGCAGTATTTT
.	TRBJ1-3	.	TRBV28	CASSLAGAGNTIYF	TGTGCCAGCAGTTTAGCCGGGGCTGGAAACACCATATATTTT
TRBD1	TRBJ2-7	.	TRBV28	CASSPADRGRYEQYF	TGTGCCAGCAGTCCAGCGGACAGGGGGCGGTACGAGCAGTACTTC
.	TRBJ2-1	.	TRBV4-1	CASSQAWGASYNEQFF	TGCGCCAGCAGCCAGGCGTGGGGAGCGTCCTACAATGAGCAGTTCTTC
.	TRBJ1-2	.	TRBV18	CASSSYRAPGYTF	TGTGCCAGCTCATCGTACAGGGCTCCTGGCTACACCTTC
TRBD2	TRBJ2-7	few	TRBV6-1	CATKTLAGGPYEQYF	TGTGCCACCAAGACGCTAGCGGGGGGGCCCTACGAGCAGTACTTC
.	TRBJ1-2	.	TRBV5-1	CASSSDSQYGYTF	TGCGCCAGCAGCTCGGACAGTCAATATGGCTACACCTTC
.	TRBJ1-3	.	TRBV19	CASRAAQGPGNTIYF	TGTGCCAGTAGAGCCGCACAGGGTCCTGGAAACACCATATATTTT
TRBD1	TRBJ2-1	.	TRBV5-4	CASSDRGTGVYNEQFF	TGTGCCAGCAGCGATAGAGGGACAGGGGTATACAATGAGCAGTTCTTC
TRBD1	TRBJ1-2	.	TRBV30	CAWSARTGLLGYTF	TGTGCCTGGAGTGCCCGGACAGGTCTATTGGGCTACACCTTC
.	TRBJ2-2	.	TRBV7-9	CASSLGGIFGELFF	TGTGCCAGCAGCTTAGGCGGTATTTTCGGGGAGCTGTTTTTT
.	TRBJ2-7	.	TRBV2	CASSFSVGYEQYF	TGTGCCAGCAGTTTTTCCGTCGGTTACGAGCAGTACTTC
.	TRBJ1-1	few	TRBV27	CASSLSGGGTEAFF	TGTGCCAGCAGTTTATCTGGGGGGGGCACTGAAGCTTTCTTT
TRBD2	TRBJ2-3	once	TRBV5-5	CASSFGGGAADTQYF	TGTGCCAGCAGCTTCGGCGGGGGGGCAGCAGATACGCAGTATTTT
TRBD1	TRBJ2-3	few	TRBV18	CASSPRTGDGNTQYF	TGTGCCAGCTCACCGAGGACAGGGGACGGGAATACGCAGTATTTT
.	TRBJ2-1	few	TRBV5-6	CASSWGLIPGEQFF	TGTGCCAGCAGCTGGGGACTCATTCCGGGTGAGCAGTTCTTC
TRBD2	TRBJ2-3	.	TRBV5-4	CASSSGLASDTQYF	TGTGCCAGCTCTTCGGGACTAGCGAGCGATACGCAGTATTTT
.	TRBJ1-2	.	TRBV19	CAAVGLIATF	TGTGCCGCAGTGGGCCTCATCGCCACCTTC
.	TRBJ1-2	.	TRBV9	CASSVEAQSSGYTF	TGTGCCAGCAGCGTAGAGGCGCAGTCTAGCGGCTACACCTTC
TRBD1	TRBJ1-1	.	TRBV9	CASSAPNTGGHEKAFF	TGTGCCAGCAGCGCCCCAAATACAGGGGGTCACGAGAAAGCTTTCTTT
TRBD1	TRBJ2-5	.	TRBV6-5	CASSSWTGGQETQYF	TGTGCCAGCAGTTCCTGGACAGGGGGCCAGGAGACCCAGTACTTC
TRBD2	TRBJ2-3	.	TRBV4-2	CASSPRTSGGASDTQYF	TGTGCCAGCAGCCCTAGGACTAGCGGGGGGGCATCAGATACGCAGTATTTT
.	TRBJ2-7	.	TRBV18	CASSPPSKSSYEQYF	TGTGCCAGCTCACCACCGTCGAAGAGCTCCTACGAGCAGTACTTC
TRBD1	TRBJ1-3	.	TRBV18	CASSHDRGGNTIYF	TGTGCCAGCTCGCATGACAGGGGTGGAAACACCATATATTTT
.	TRBJ2-7	.	TRBV23-1	CASSQAGTRRTYEQYF	TGCGCCAGCAGTCAAGCTGGGACACGGCGGACCTACGAGCAGTACTTC
TRBD1	TRBJ1-4	once	TRBV7-9	CSSSSTGTGNEKLFF	TGTTCCAGCAGCTCAACCGGGACAGGGAATGAAAAACTGTTTTTT